Listed below are T cell receptor beta chains from one sample, sequenced in a study of shared clonotypes between healthy human individuals. The data were produced by immunoSEQ multiplex PCR, yet TCRdb's version contains in-frame clones alone and is incomplete. The sample records nearly 1,000,000 clones, approximately 76% being singletons. The source material was memory CD4+ T cells sorted from blood. The origin of the receptors is a young man in good health. CDR3s include the opening cysteine and the closing phenylalanine or tryptophan. D genes are given only for firm matches. The listing skips clone size in some rows; elsewhere it reads once, few, many or a size class.

few,TRBJ1-5,TRBV6-6,NA,TGTGCCAGCAGTCCGGGGGCAAATCAGCCCCAGCATTTT,CASSPGANQPQHF
NA,TRBJ2-4,TRBV28,TRBD1,TGTGCCAGCAGTGCCCCGGGACAGGGCAACATTCAGTACTTC,CASSAPGQGNIQYF
NA,TRBJ2-7,TRBV4-1,TRBD1,TGCGCCAGCAGCCCGTCCCGGACAGGGGGCAACGAGCAGTACTTC,CASSPSRTGGNEQYF
NA,TRBJ1-3,TRBV5-8,NA,TGTGCCAGCAGCTTGGAAGGCAGGAAAAACACCATATATTTT,CASSLEGRKNTIYF
NA,TRBJ2-7,TRBV5-6,TRBD2,TGTGCCAGCAGCCCGACCTCTAGCGGGGTCTCCTACGAGCAGTACTTC,CASSPTSSGVSYEQYF
NA,TRBJ2-5,TRBV4-3,NA,TGCGCCAGCAGCCAAGATTCCAACAATCCCCGGGAGACCCAGTACTTC,CASSQDSNNPRETQYF
NA,TRBJ1-3,TRBV9,NA,TGTGCCAGCAGCGTAATCGGGAATGGAAACACCATATATTTT,CASSVIGNGNTIYF
NA,TRBJ1-6,TRBV5-7,TRBD1,TGTGCCAGCAGCTTGAGATGGGGACAGAGCCTTCGAGCCCTCCACTTT,CASSLRWGQSLRALHF
NA,TRBJ1-1,TRBV6-1,TRBD1,TGTGCCGCACAGGGGGCTTTAGGGACTGAAGCTTTCTTT,CAAQGALGTEAFF
few,TRBJ2-1,TRBV19,NA,TGTGCCAGTAGTATGTTTTCTCCGGGCGGGCAGAGGAATGAGCAGTTCTTC,CASSMFSPGGQRNEQFF
NA,TRBJ2-2,TRBV28,TRBD1,TGTGCCAGCAGTTCGACAGGGGGCTCCGGGGAGCTGTTTTTT,CASSSTGGSGELFF
NA,TRBJ1-1,TRBV28,NA,TGTGCCACCCAAGGGAACACTGAAGCTTTCTTT,CATQGNTEAFF
few,TRBJ1-6,TRBV19,TRBD1,TGTGCCAGTAGTCCAGGGGACAGGGCATCTACACCCCTCCACTTT,CASSPGDRASTPLHF
NA,TRBJ1-3,TRBV18,NA,TGTGCCAGCTCACCAGCACCTGGAAACACCATATATTTT,CASSPAPGNTIYF
NA,TRBJ2-7,TRBV6-5,TRBD2,TGTGCCAGCACCACGGGGGGTTTCACCAACGAGCAGTACTTC,CASTTGGFTNEQYF
NA,TRBJ1-2,TRBV21-1,NA,TGTGCCAGCAGCAAAAGCCCCCGGGCCCCGGGGCCCTATGGCTACACCTTC,CASSKSPRAPGPYGYTF
few,TRBJ2-7,TRBV11-2,TRBD2,TGTGCCAGCAGCTCATATTCCTCAGCGGGGGGGATCAACGAGCAGTACTTC,CASSSYSSAGGINEQYF
NA,TRBJ1-5,TRBV2,TRBD1,TGTGCCAGCAGTGAATCCGGGACAGCTTATCAGCCCCAGCATTTT,CASSESGTAYQPQHF
NA,TRBJ1-2,TRBV6-5,NA,TGTGCCAGCAGAACCCCTGGGGTCTTAAACTATGGCTACACCTTC,CASRTPGVLNYGYTF
NA,TRBJ2-5,TRBV7-2,TRBD2,TGTGCCAGCAGCCCTAGACTAGCGGGAGTAGGAGAGACCCAGTACTTC,CASSPRLAGVGETQYF
NA,TRBJ2-1,TRBV5-6,NA,TGTGCCAGCAGCTTGGGGGGAGAGGCCAAATCCTACAATGAGCAGTTCTTC,CASSLGGEAKSYNEQFF
NA,TRBJ2-1,TRBV5-4,TRBD1,TGTGCCAGCAGCTTACGGGTAGGACAGGGCGATGAGCAGTTCTTC,CASSLRVGQGDEQFF